This paragraph covers one T cell receptor beta chain sequence. Its antigen is undetermined. This sample was included in a study of T cell repertoires in cytomegalovirus infection. The overall study: Public TCR beta signatures indicated both CMV infection and matching HLA type. Study-wide results and limits: The study found HLA-C-restricted CMV-specific TCR beta clonotypes dominating the ex vivo response.

TCRdb re-called the reads with MiXCR, one entry per CDR3 protein. The table records fewer than 700,000 distinct CDR3 sequences, 20% to 30% of them present only once. The CDR3 contains 17 residues. Trimming took 3 bases from V and 0 from J, leaving 15 bases between them. Germline CDR1 reads SEHNR; CDR2 reads FQNEAQ (reference sequence). The material sequenced was CD8+ T cells from PBMCs. This receptor was obtained from a human donor in good health (CMV status not recorded). Some clones in this sample may be carry-over from other donors' samples. V gene TRBV7-9 combines with J gene TRBJ2-4; maybe TRBD1 (5 bases). This chain's CDR3 is CASSFRSGALAKNIQYF. In DNA form, the CDR3 reads TGTGCCAGCAGCTTCCGGAGTGGGGCCCTAGCCAAAAACATTCAGTACTTC.